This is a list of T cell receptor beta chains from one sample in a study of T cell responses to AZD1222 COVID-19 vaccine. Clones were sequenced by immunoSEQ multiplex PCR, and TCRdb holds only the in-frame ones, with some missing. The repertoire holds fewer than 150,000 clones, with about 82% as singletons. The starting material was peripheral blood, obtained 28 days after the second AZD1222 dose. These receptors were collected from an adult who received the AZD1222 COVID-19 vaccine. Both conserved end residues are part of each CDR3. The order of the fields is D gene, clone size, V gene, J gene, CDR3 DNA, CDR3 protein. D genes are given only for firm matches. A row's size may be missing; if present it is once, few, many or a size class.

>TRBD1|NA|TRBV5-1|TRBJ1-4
TGCGCCAGCAGCTTGGGGGACAGGGGGAAAAATGAAAAACTGTTTTTT
CASSLGDRGKNEKLFF
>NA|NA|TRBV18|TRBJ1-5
TGTGCCAGCTCGCCAATCGGCAGGGTGGATCAGCCCCAGCATTTT
CASSPIGRVDQPQHF
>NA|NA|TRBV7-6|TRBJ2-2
TGTGCCAGCAGCTTACAGTCCCCGAACACCGGGGAGCTGTTTTTT
CASSLQSPNTGELFF
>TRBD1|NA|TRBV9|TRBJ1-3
TGTGCCAGCAGCGTAGCGGGACAGGGTAGAAACACCATATATTTT
CASSVAGQGRNTIYF
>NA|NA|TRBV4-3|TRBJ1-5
TGCGCCAGCAGCCAGACCAATCTTGTTCAGCCCCAGCATTTT
CASSQTNLVQPQHF
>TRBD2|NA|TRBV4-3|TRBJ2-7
TGCGCCAGCAGCCCTAGCGGGGGGGACGGCGAGCAGTACTTC
CASSPSGGDGEQYF
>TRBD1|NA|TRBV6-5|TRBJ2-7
TGTGCCAGCAGCCCGTTCGGGACAGACTACGAGCAGTACTTC
CASSPFGTDYEQYF
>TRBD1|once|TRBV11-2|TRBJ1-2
TGTGCCAGCAGCGAACAGGGGAATGTCTATGGCTACACCTTC
CASSEQGNVYGYTF
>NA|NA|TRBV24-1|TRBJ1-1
TGTGCCACCAGTGATATGAACACTGAAGCTTTCTTT
CATSDMNTEAFF
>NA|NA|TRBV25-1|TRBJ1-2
TGTGCCAGCAGTGAAGTGGGCAGGGCCTATGGCTACACCTTC
CASSEVGRAYGYTF
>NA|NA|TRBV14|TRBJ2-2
TGTGCCAGCAGCCACATGGGAGGATACACCGGGGAGCTGTTTTTT
CASSHMGGYTGELFF
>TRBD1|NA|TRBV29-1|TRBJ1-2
TGCAGCGGGAGGCAGGGGGATGGCTACACCTTC
CSGRQGDGYTF
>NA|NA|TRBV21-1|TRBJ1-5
TGTGCCAGCAGCAATCGACCTCGCGCGGAGTATCAGCCCCAGCATTTT
CASSNRPRAEYQPQHF
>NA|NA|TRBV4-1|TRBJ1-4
TGCGCCAGCAGCCAAACTGCTTCTAATGAAAAACTGTTTTTT
CASSQTASNEKLFF
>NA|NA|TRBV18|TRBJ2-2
TGTGCCAGCTCACGATGGGAGAACACCGGGGAGCTGTTTTTT
CASSRWENTGELFF
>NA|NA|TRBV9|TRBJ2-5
TGTGCCAGCAGCGTTGCCGGGGGCACAGAGACCCAGTACTTC
CASSVAGGTETQYF
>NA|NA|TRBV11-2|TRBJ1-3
TGTGCCAGCAGCTTAGTGCGGGGTTCCGGAAACACCATATATTTT
CASSLVRGSGNTIYF
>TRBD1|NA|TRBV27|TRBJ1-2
TGTGCCAGCAGACGGTCACTGGGACAGGGGGTTGGTGGCTACACCTTC
CASRRSLGQGVGGYTF
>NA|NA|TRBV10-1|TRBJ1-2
TGCGCCAGGAACCTTTGGGACCTCTATGGCTACACCTTC
CARNLWDLYGYTF
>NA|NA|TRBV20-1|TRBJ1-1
TGCAGTGCTCGTGCTGGCGGACCCCGGAGCGGAGCTTTCTTT
CSARAGGPRSGAFF
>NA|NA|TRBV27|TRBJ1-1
TGTGCCACCTCGACAGTGGGGAACACTGAAGCTTTCTTT
CATSTVGNTEAFF
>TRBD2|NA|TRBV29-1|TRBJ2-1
TGCAGCGTTGAAGAGGGTCTAGCGGGGGTTAATGAGCAGTTCTTC
CSVEEGLAGVNEQFF
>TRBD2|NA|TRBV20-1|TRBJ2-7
TGCAGTGCTAGTTCGCTAGCGGGAGGACGCGAGCAGTACTTC
CSASSLAGGREQYF
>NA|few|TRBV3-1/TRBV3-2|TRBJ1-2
TGTGCCAGCAGCCAAGAAGGCGGCAGGGGTTATGGCTACACCTTC
CASSQEGGRGYGYTF
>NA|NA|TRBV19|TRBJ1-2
TGTGCCTCACTTTTATCAGGGGACTATGGCTACACCTTC
CASLLSGDYGYTF
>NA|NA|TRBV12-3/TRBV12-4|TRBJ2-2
TGTGCCAGCAGCCGCCTGAGGGCCGGGGAGCTGTTTTTT
CASSRLRAGELFF
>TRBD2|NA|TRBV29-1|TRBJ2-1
TGCAGCGTTGTTGCGGGGGGGTTCCCCTACAATGAGCAGTTCTTC
CSVVAGGFPYNEQFF
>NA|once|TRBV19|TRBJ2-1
TGTGCCAGTAGTATAGGAAGGGGACCGGCCGCCTACAATGAGCAGTTCTTC
CASSIGRGPAAYNEQFF
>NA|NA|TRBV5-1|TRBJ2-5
TGCGCCAGCAGCGCTTTAGTTTTGGGGGGCCGTGAGACCCAGTACTTC
CASSALVLGGRETQYF
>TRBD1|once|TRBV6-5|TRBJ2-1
TGTGCCACCGGGACAGGGGCCTACAATGAGCAGTTCTTC
CATGTGAYNEQFF
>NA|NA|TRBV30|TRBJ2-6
TGTGCCTGGAGGAGCTCTGGGGCCAACGTCCTGACTTTC
CAWRSSGANVLTF
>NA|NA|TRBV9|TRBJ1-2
TGTGCCAGCAGCGCACCGGTGGAGGGTGGCTACACCTTC
CASSAPVEGGYTF
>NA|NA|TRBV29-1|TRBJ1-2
TGCAGCGTTGAGGGGCCGATCGGGCTTGGCTACACCTTC
CSVEGPIGLGYTF